Each of the 13 T cell receptor beta chains below was sequenced from the same sample in a study of shared clonotypes between healthy human individuals. Only in-frame clones appear in the TCRdb table, and some are missing; sequencing was by immunoSEQ multiplex PCR. The repertoire holds some 1 million clones, with 60% to 80% as singletons. The specimen sequenced was memory CD4+ T cells sorted from blood. As to subset: CD45RA-negative fraction. The receptor source for this set is a man between 18 and 35 years old in good health.

This chain joins TRBV4-2 and TRBJ2-1, with a possible D match to TRBD2 (7 bases). V was pared by 0 bases and J by 5 bases, with 14 bases between. This CDR3 spans 16 amino acids. Germline V CDR1 and CDR2: LGHNA, YNFKEQ. CDR3 nucleotides: TGTGCCAGCAGCCAAGAAGGCGGGGGCCCTGACAATGAGCAGTTCTTC. Its translation is CASSQEGGGPDNEQFF.

This chain joins TRBV6-6 and TRBJ2-3; D is tentatively TRBD1 or TRBD2 (6 bases each). In germline, CDR1 is MNHNY, CDR2 SVGAGI (reference sequence). This CDR3 is 11 amino acids long. V shed 4 bases and J shed 8 bases, with 7 bases lying between them. The CDR3 is CASSWGATQYF. CDR3 nucleotides: TGTGCCAGCAGTTGGGGGGCTACGCAGTATTTT.

J is TRBJ1-2 and V is TRBV6-5; possibly TRBD1 for D (5 bases). This CDR3 spans 14 amino acids. CDR1 and CDR2 (germline): MNHEY, SVGAGI. Trimming removed 5 bases at V and 4 bases at J, with 14 bases between. The CDR3: CASSNRNPSYGYTF. In DNA, the CDR3 is TGTGCCAGCAGTAACAGGAACCCCTCCTATGGCTACACCTTC.

The chain links TRBV5-1 to TRBJ2-7, with D maybe TRBD1 (6 bases). Germline V CDR1 and CDR2: SGHRS, YFSETQ. V was shortened by 1 base and J by 0 bases, with 11 bases between the two germline ends. The CDR3 covers 15 residues. This chain's CDR3 is CASSLNRDSSYEQYF. The CDR3 DNA sequence: TGCGCCAGCAGCTTGAACAGGGATAGCTCCTACGAGCAGTACTTC.

The rearrangement links TRBV6-5 to TRBJ1-2, with D unresolved. This CDR3 has 16 amino acids. The V gene's germline CDR1 is MNHEY and CDR2 SVGAGI. Trimming took off 0 bases at V and 0 bases at J, with 11 bases between the two ends. The CDR3 bases are TGTGCCAGCAGTTACTCAAGGGCGCGCGCTAACTATGGCTACACCTTC. Protein sequence: CASSYSRARANYGYTF.

This sequence joins TRBV2 and TRBJ2-1, with 9 bases matching TRBD2. Losses at the gene ends were 2 bases for V and 7 bases for J; bases not matched to a gene: 15. CDR3 length: 18 amino acids. Germline-derived CDR1 and CDR2 are SNHLY and FYNNEI. The CDR3 sequence is CASSETLRTSASRNEQFF. CDR3 nucleotide sequence: TGTGCCAGCAGTGAAACCCTTAGGACTAGCGCAAGCCGGAATGAGCAGTTCTTC.

CDR3 bases: TGTGCCAGCAGCGTACAGGGACAGGGTGGTACAGATACGCAGTATTTT. Translated: CASSVQGQGGTDTQYF. The chain carries TRBV9 and TRBJ2-3, with 9 bases identical to TRBD1. Per the germline V gene, CDR1 is SGDLS and CDR2 is YYNGEE. The CDR3 loop spans 16 amino acids. The trim removed 1 base at V and 3 bases at J, leaving 6 bases unmatched.

The V and J genes are TRBV7-2 and TRBJ2-5, with a weak D call TRBD2 (6 bases). V shed 5 bases and J shed 0 bases, with 10 bases lying between them. Germline lookup yields CDR1 SGHTA and CDR2 FQGNSA. The CDR3 contains 14 residues. CDR3 residues: CASSRGNNQETQYF. Here the CDR3 DNA reads TGTGCCAGCAGCCGGGGGAACAACCAAGAGACCCAGTACTTC.

This clone was detected only once. The chain carries TRBV6-1 and TRBJ1-1, with 9 bases fitting TRBD1. CDR1 is MNHNS and CDR2 is SASEGT in the germline V gene. This CDR3 contains 14 residues. Trimming at V came to 4 bases and at J to 6 bases, leaving 6 bases not matched to a gene. The CDR3 DNA reads as TGTGCCAGCAGTGCCGGGACAGGGCTCGCTGAAGCTTTCTTT. This gives the protein CASSAGTGLAEAFF.

The CDR3 here is CASSMLQGGSNYGYTF. CDR3 nucleotide sequence: TGTGCCAGTAGTATGCTACAGGGGGGTTCTAACTATGGCTACACCTTC. The chain links TRBV19 to TRBJ1-2; 8 positions agree with TRBD1. The germline V gene has CDR1 LNHDA and CDR2 SQIVND (reference sequence). CDR3 length: 16 residues. Trimming took 3 bases from V and 0 from J; bases not matched to a gene: 6.

The chain combines TRBV7-2 with TRBJ2-7, with a possible D match to TRBD1 (5 bases). CDR1 and CDR2 from the germline V gene are SGHTA and FQGNSA. Trimming stripped 5 bases from V and 2 bases from J, with 10 bases between. The CDR3 extends over 13 amino acids. The CDR3 DNA reads as TGTGCCAGCAGCCATCGGACAACCTACGAGCAGTACTTC. Protein product: CASSHRTTYEQYF.

The chain recombines TRBV16 with TRBJ1-3; possible D gene TRBD1, 6 bases. The CDR3 contains 13 residues. Germline V gives CDR1 KGHSY, CDR2 FQNENV. Trimming took 4 bases from V and 4 from J, leaving 8 bases between them. As DNA, the CDR3 is TGTGCCAGCAGCCCTGGACAGGGAAACACCATATATTTT. It encodes CASSPGQGNTIYF.

The chain carries TRBV28 and TRBJ1-3; D gene ambiguous. CDR3 size: 13 residues. The V end lost 7 bases, the J end lost 4 bases, and 11 bases lay between the germline ends. Germline-derived CDR1 and CDR2 are MDHEN and SYDVKM. CDR3 bases: TGTGCCAGCACCCCGGGGAAAGGAAACACCATATATTTT. It is translated as CASTPGKGNTIYF.